The 15 T cell receptor beta chains below all came from one sample that was sequenced in a study of blood T cell repertoires in COVID-19. TCRdb keeps only in-frame clones here, not all; method: immunoSEQ multiplex PCR. The sample records hundreds of thousands of clones, approximately 81% being singletons. Sequenced input: peripheral blood. The origin of the receptors is a man in his forties with acute or convalescent COVID-19.

This clone was detected only once. The rearrangement links TRBV30 to TRBJ2-1; 8 bases agree with TRBD2. After removal of 3 bases from V and 9 bases from J, the junction contained 7 bases not matched to a gene. From germline, CDR1 is GTSNPN and CDR2 SVGIG (reference sequence). CDR3 length: 13 amino acids. In DNA, the CDR3 is TGTGCCTGGAGCGGGGGGGCGTCTGGTGAGCAGTTCTTC. Residues: CAWSGGASGEQFF.

The sample holds one count of this clone. The rearrangement uses TRBV19 and TRBJ1-4, with TRBD1 matching 8 bases. V trimming: 8 bases; J trimming: 4 bases; junction bases outside the gene matches: 3. The CDR3 has 13 residues. Per germline, CDR1 LNHDA and CDR2 SQIVND (reference sequence). The CDR3 nucleotides read TGTGCCAGTTCGGGACAGGATAATGAAAAACTGTTTTTT. Amino acids: CASSGQDNEKLFF.

This rearrangement joins TRBV1 to TRBJ2-2; the D call of TRBD2 is as the table states it, not checked on the DNA. TRBV1 is described as a pseudogene. The CDR3 is 20 amino acids. CDR3 sequence: CTSSLPPGLAGGWDTGELFF. The CDR3 region has the DNA TGCACCAGCAGCCTCCCACCGGGACTAGCGGGGGGGTGGGACACCGGGGAGCTGTTTTTT.

This clone was detected only a few times. The chain employs TRBV30 and TRBJ2-2; 7 bases agree with TRBD1. The germline gives CDR1 GTSNPN, CDR2 SVGIG (reference sequence). With V trimmed by 5 bases and J by 3 bases, 0 bases remained unmatched. The CDR3 runs to 12 residues. CDR3 DNA: TGTGCCTGGGACAGGGACACCGGGGAGCTGTTTTTT. This codes for CAWDRDTGELFF.

The chain carries TRBV6-5 and TRBJ2-1; TRBD1 agrees at 10 bases. CDR3 length equals 13 residues. Per germline, CDR1 MNHEY and CDR2 SVGAGI. The V and J ends lost 6 bases and 7 bases, in that order; junction bases with no gene match: 3. The CDR3 sequence: CASRDRGGNEQFF. Here the CDR3 DNA reads TGTGCCAGCAGGGACAGGGGGGGTAATGAGCAGTTCTTC.

For the CDR3, the DNA is TGTGCCAGCAGCGGGCGGGGAGGGGGAATTTCACCCCTCCACTTT. Encoded protein: CASSGRGGGISPLHF. This chain joins TRBV3-1 (or the pseudogene TRBV3-2) and TRBJ1-6; tentative D call: TRBD1 (6 bases). The germline gives CDR1 LGHDT, CDR2 YNNKEL (reference sequence). The CDR3 runs to 15 residues. Trimming took off 5 bases at V and 9 bases at J, with 17 bases between the two ends.

This clone appeared once. This sequence joins TRBV11-3 and TRBJ2-1, with 12 bases aligning to TRBD1. The CDR3 runs 16 residues. CDR1 SGHNT and CDR2 YENEEA come from the germline V gene. The junction had 6 bases not matched to a gene; V was cut back by 0 bases and J by 9 bases. In DNA, the CDR3 is TGTGCCAGCAGCTTAGAGGGGACAGGGGGCTTGACTGAGCAGTTCTTC. This encodes CASSLEGTGGLTEQFF.

The rearrangement links TRBV30 to TRBJ2-7; maybe TRBD2 (5 bases). CDR1 and CDR2 from the germline V gene are GTSNPN and SVGIG (reference sequence). Deletions cut 6 bases from V and 0 bases from J, with 12 bases between. The CDR3 extends over 13 amino acids. As DNA, the CDR3 is TGTGCCTGCCACCCGGGAAGCTCCTACGAGCAGTACTTC. The encoded protein is CACHPGSSYEQYF.

CDR3 in amino acids: CASSDSGGYNSPLHF. The CDR3, as DNA: TGTGCCAGCAGCGATAGCGGGGGCTATAATTCACCCCTCCACTTT. This chain uses TRBV9 with TRBJ1-6; TRBD1 might be the D (5 bases). The V gene's germline CDR1 is SGDLS and CDR2 YYNGEE. With 3 bases removed from V and 3 bases from J, the gap between germline ends came to 10 bases. This CDR3 is 15 amino acids long.

The chain links TRBV27 to TRBJ1-5; tentatively, D is TRBD1 (5 bases). CDR1 MNHEY and CDR2 SMNVEV come from the germline V gene (reference sequence). The V gene lost 10 bases and the J gene lost 0 bases, with 16 bases spanning the gap. The CDR3 is 15 amino acids. The CDR3 here is CATKYKDSSNQPQHF. DNA for the CDR3: TGTGCCACCAAATACAAAGACAGTAGCAATCAGCCCCAGCATTTT.

This clone was seen a few times. This sequence joins TRBV6-5 and TRBJ1-1; D possibly corresponds to TRBD1 (5 bases). The CDR3 has 12 amino acids. Germline V lookup: CDR1 MNHEY, CDR2 SVGAGI. The germline V and J ends were trimmed by 4 bases and 11 bases, with 14 bases remaining between them. The CDR3 is CASSLRGGVAFF. The CDR3 region has the DNA TGTGCCAGCAGTTTGCGTGGGGGGGTTGCTTTCTTT.

V and J are TRBV12-5 and TRBJ2-7, with 7 bases aligning to TRBD2. Germline assignment: CDR1 LGHNT and CDR2 FRNRAP. The length of the CDR3 is 16 residues. With 1 base clipped from V and 9 bases from J, the junction kept 15 bases outside the gene matches. CDR3 coding DNA: TGTGCTAGTGGTTTGGGGGGAGGGGATCCCTCTTTTGCGCAGTACTTC. Its translation is CASGLGGGDPSFAQYF.

The J gene is TRBJ1-4, the V gene TRBV3-1 (or the pseudogene TRBV3-2); 7 bases are a match to TRBD1. In germline, CDR1 is LGHDT, CDR2 YNNKEL (reference sequence). Unmatched junction bases numbered 6, after V lost 1 base and J lost 10 bases. This CDR3 region has 14 residues. CDR3 in DNA: TGTGCCAGCAGCCAAGGACAGGGAGTAGCAAAACTGTTTTTT. This encodes CASSQGQGVAKLFF.

The chain joins TRBV10-1 to TRBJ2-7; D might be TRBD2 (5 bases). Trimming removed 5 bases at V and 6 bases at J, with 11 bases between. CDR3 size: 12 residues. CDR1 WNHNN and CDR2 SYGVQD come from the germline V gene (reference sequence). The CDR3 region has the DNA TGCGCCAGCAGTTCTACCCGGGGCGAGCAGTACTTC. Translation: CASSSTRGEQYF.

The J gene is TRBJ2-6, the V gene TRBV5-1, with TRBD2 matching over 10 bases. The CDR3 has 18 residues. V was pared by 9 bases and J by 0 bases, with 12 bases of the junction left unmatched. Germline loops: CDR1 SGHRS, CDR2 YFSETQ. CDR3 sequence (DNA): TGCGCCATCCCTTTGCCTAGCGGGGGCCACTCTGGGGCCAACGTCCTGACTTTC. Encoded protein: CAIPLPSGGHSGANVLTF.